This T cell receptor beta chain was recorded in a study of blood T cell repertoires in COVID-19. The overall study: COVID-19 samples, acute and convalescent, were from the United States, Italy and Spain. T cells, B-cell-depleted T cells, or PBMCs provided the cDNA or gDNA that served as material.

Authors' processing steps: Amplification with reference gene primers provided the estimates of nucleated cell counts. Assay used: immunoSEQ multiplex PCR; TCRdb lists only in-frame clones, some missing. The D gene and trimming were derived from the DNA, and the V and J assignments and clone size from that table. The table lists some 68,000 clones, roughly 90% of them singletons, with about 4.3% in the top ten. The CDR3 is 16 amino acids. The germline V and J ends were trimmed by 3 bases and 4 bases, with 18 bases remaining between them. Germline V gene lookup returns CDR1 KGHSH and CDR2 LQKENI. The sample consisted of peripheral blood. The chain couples TRBV18 to TRBJ2-5; the D is unclear. This receptor was identified in a man aged 50-59 years with active COVID-19. In nucleotides, the CDR3 is TGTGCCAGCTCACCTTCGATAGTCGGGTCGGGAGAGACCCAGTACTTC. The encoded protein is CASSPSIVGSGETQYF.